One T cell receptor beta chain is described in this entry. This clonotype has a handful of counts. Its antigen specificity is not known. No much larger clonotype is one base removed from it; base qualities were not supplied. Via the germline V gene, CDR1 is SGHTA and CDR2 FQGTGA. The CDR3 covers 15 residues, taking in both the cysteine and the phenylalanine. The CDR3 DNA has 45 bases and is translated from base 1. Trimming leaves V shorter by 1 base and J shorter by 6 bases, with the junction holding 8 bases beyond the gene matches. This entry comes from a study of T cells after yellow fever vaccination (dated by TCRdb to about 2019). Regarding the study in general: Libraries from fractions with low cell numbers were prepared with the SMART-Seq v4 Ultra Low Input RNA kit. Bulk TCR alpha and beta repertoires were sequenced longitudinally to track T-cell clones before and after primary and booster YFV17D yellow fever vaccination. The cohort comprised two healthy male donors, one aged 18 to 30 and one aged 30 to 40 years. Bulk PBMC replicates and cell subsets were isolated from blood drawn at multiple timepoints before and after both primary and secondary immunization.

TCR cDNA was made using 5'RACE template switching, a step that added a universal primer site and unique molecular identifiers. Priming of cDNA synthesis was performed from both the TCR alpha and TCR beta constant segments. Library amplification involved two PCR steps, and the second step added sample barcodes and sequencing adapters. Sequencing of libraries was done on Illumina HiSeq 2500 (2x100 bp) or NovaSeq (2x150 bp). Turning to the authors' computational methods: MIGEC was used to demultiplex reads and collapse the reads into UMI consensus sequences, and MiXCR was used for V(D)J alignment. Using edgeR on replicate PBMC samples, clonotypes were called vaccine-responding if FDR was below 0.01 and the log2 fold change was above 5 up to day 15. Each bulk clonotype was labeled CD4 or CD8 based on which sequenced repertoire, CD4 or CD8, contained the clonotype at higher abundance. The raw public data were reprocessed by TCRdb itself: fastp quality trimming at Q25, MiXCR clonotype calling, in-frame beta chains only. Rows are combined by CDR3 protein, so each entry shows the most common genes and DNA. The V and J calls reflect TCRdb's pipeline rather than the authors' work. This sample has 200,000 to 300,000 distinct CDR3 sequences in its table, and 6.9% of those were observed once. The ten largest clonotypes hold about 0.9% of the sample.

General findings and caveats noted by the study authors: Computational filtering was required because FACS-sorted repertoires could contain abundant contaminating clonotypes from the bulk population. After the booster, most clones that had expanded after primary vaccination were detected again (approximately 95% of CD4 and 70% to 90% of CD8), suggesting broad maintenance of memory. Because only a couple of donors were included in the study, the extent to which the findings can be generalized is limited. Compared with the primary T-cell response, the secondary T-cell response was weaker but faster, peaking on day 5 rather than day 15. A small fraction of clonotypes appeared in both the CD4 and CD8 compartments, likely as a result of convergent recombination.

The sample's treatment or condition label, decoded: live attenuated yellow fever vaccine strain. PBMCs were isolated from peripheral blood using a standard Ficoll-Paque protocol. Dynabeads CD4 and CD8 positive selection kits were used to isolate CD4 and CD8 T-cell fractions. TriZol was used to extract RNA from bulk PBMCs, CD4 and CD8 fractions, and dextramer-positive and dextramer-negative fractions. This material consisted of CD4+ T cells sorted from PBMCs, taken 15 days after the yellow fever booster vaccination. The clonotype was recovered from a man aged 25-45 years who received the YFV17D yellow fever vaccine. The sequence is built from TRBV7-3 and TRBJ1-1; the junction holds 7 bases that match TRBD1. The nucleotide sequence reads as follows: TGTGCCAGCAGCTTAAACCCAGCAGGGGGTCCTGAAGCTTTCTTT. Its translation reads: CASSLNPAGGPEAFF.